A selection of T cell receptor beta chains follows, all from one sample in a study of OX40 agonist ivuxolimab in advanced cancers. Assay used: immunoSEQ multiplex PCR; TCRdb lists only in-frame clones, some missing. This table has tens of thousands of clones, approximately 90% appearing once. The material sequenced was CD4+ or CD8+ T cells sorted from blood, taken in a trial of the OX40 agonist ivuxolimab. These receptors all stem from an adult with an advanced solid tumor such as melanoma, head and neck, liver or kidney cancer. Each CDR3 is given with its conserved first and last residue. D genes are given only for firm matches. Clone sizes are given selectively: once, few, many, or a class where the clone is expanded.

length: 14; D: -; J: TRBJ1-1; V: TRBV30; size: -; CDR3: CAWSESRRNTEAFF; DNA: TGTGCCTGGAGTGAGTCCAGGCGGAACACTGAAGCTTTCTTT
length: 13; D: -; J: TRBJ2-3; V: TRBV13; size: -; CDR3: CASSHRGTDTQYF; DNA: TGTGCCAGCAGCCACCGGGGCACAGATACGCAGTATTTT
length: 15; D: -; J: TRBJ2-1; V: TRBV6-1; size: -; CDR3: CASIDPSPARDEQFF; DNA: TGTGCCAGCATCGACCCCTCCCCAGCACGCGATGAGCAGTTCTTC
length: 14; D: -; J: TRBJ2-1; V: TRBV10-3; size: -; CDR3: CAISPSTSNNEQFF; DNA: TGTGCCATCAGTCCTTCGACTTCAAACAATGAGCAGTTCTTC
length: 13; D: -; J: TRBJ2-2; V: TRBV2; size: once; CDR3: CASSEDGVGELFF; DNA: TGTGCCAGCAGTGAAGATGGGGTCGGGGAGCTGTTTTTT
length: 15; D: -; J: TRBJ2-5; V: TRBV25-1; size: -; CDR3: CASSERGLAMETQYF; DNA: TGTGCCAGCAGTGAAAGGGGCCTAGCGATGGAGACCCAGTACTTC
length: 13; D: -; J: TRBJ1-1; V: TRBV15; size: few; CDR3: CATSGKENTEAFF; DNA: TGTGCCACCAGCGGGAAAGAGAACACTGAAGCTTTCTTT
length: 17; D: -; J: TRBJ2-3; V: TRBV5-8; size: -; CDR3: CASSLESASESTDTQYF; DNA: TGTGCCAGCAGCTTGGAGTCAGCTTCAGAAAGCACAGATACGCAGTATTTT
length: 13; D: -; J: TRBJ2-1; V: TRBV5-1; size: few; CDR3: CASSPGGVDEQFF; DNA: TGCGCCAGCAGCCCTGGAGGGGTAGATGAGCAGTTCTTC
length: 16; D: -; J: TRBJ1-1; V: TRBV7-6; size: once; CDR3: CASSLAAPVKATEAFF; DNA: TGTGCCAGCAGCTTAGCAGCTCCAGTTAAGGCCACTGAAGCTTTCTTT
length: 16; D: -; J: TRBJ2-2; V: TRBV4-2; size: -; CDR3: CASSLGWDMNTGELFF; DNA: TGTGCCAGCAGCCTCGGTTGGGATATGAACACCGGGGAGCTGTTTTTT
length: 17; D: TRBD2; J: TRBJ2-1; V: TRBV27; size: -; CDR3: CASSPLTLAGEADEQFF; DNA: TGTGCCAGCAGTCCGTTAACACTAGCGGGAGAGGCCGATGAGCAGTTCTTC
length: 17; D: TRBD1; J: TRBJ2-3; V: TRBV4-1; size: -; CDR3: CASSQDRDREITDTQYF; DNA: TGCGCCAGCAGCCAAGATCGGGACAGGGAAATCACAGATACGCAGTATTTT
length: 13; D: -; J: TRBJ1-4; V: TRBV6-5; size: -; CDR3: CASSYSLAGDMFF; DNA: TGTGCCAGCAGTTACTCGTTGGCGGGGGATATGTTTTTT
length: 14; D: -; J: TRBJ2-7; V: TRBV27; size: -; CDR3: CASSSSGVPYEQYF; DNA: -
length: 15; D: -; J: TRBJ2-7; V: TRBV19; size: -; CDR3: CASSHPLGGTYEQYF; DNA: TGTGCCAGTAGCCACCCGTTGGGGGGAACCTACGAGCAGTACTTC
length: 14; D: -; J: TRBJ1-2; V: TRBV5-1; size: -; CDR3: CASSDSPSNYGYTF; DNA: TGCGCCAGCAGCGACTCTCCTTCTAACTATGGCTACACCTTC
length: 13; D: -; J: TRBJ2-7; V: TRBV30; size: -; CDR3: CAWKAGWDREQYF; DNA: TGTGCCTGGAAGGCGGGGTGGGATCGCGAGCAGTACTTC
length: 11; D: -; J: TRBJ2-7; V: TRBV19; size: -; CDR3: CASSGQYEQYF; DNA: TGTGCCAGCAGCGGACAGTACGAGCAGTACTTC
length: 13; D: -; J: TRBJ2-5; V: TRBV11-2; size: once; CDR3: CASSLGGFETQYF; DNA: TGTGCCAGCAGCTTAGGGGGATTTGAGACCCAGTACTTC
length: 15; D: TRBD1; J: TRBJ2-1; V: TRBV27; size: once; CDR3: CASSLGTGARNEQFF; DNA: TGTGCCAGCAGTCTTGGGACAGGGGCAAGGAATGAGCAGTTCTTC
length: 14; D: -; J: TRBJ1-6; V: TRBV28; size: -; CDR3: CASSRTEGASPLHF; DNA: TGTGCCAGCAGCCGAACAGAGGGTGCCTCACCCCTCCACTTT
length: 14; D: TRBD2; J: TRBJ2-1; V: TRBV10-1; size: -; CDR3: CASSQVAGVGEQFF; DNA: TGCGCCAGCAGTCAAGTAGCGGGAGTCGGTGAGCAGTTCTTC
length: 15; D: -; J: TRBJ1-1; V: TRBV5-6; size: -; CDR3: CASSLFTGKITEAFF; DNA: TGTGCCAGCAGCTTGTTTACAGGGAAGATAACTGAAGCTTTCTTT
length: 11; D: -; J: TRBJ2-1; V: TRBV5-1; size: -; CDR3: CASSGDASKFF; DNA: TGCGCCAGCAGCGGGGACGCTAGCAAGTTCTTC